This T cell receptor beta chain was sequenced in a study of CD8+CD57+ T cells in acquired aplastic anemia. Study as a whole: CD4+ reads averaged about 9.9 million in healthy donors. Findings and caveats of the study: Patients and controls had in common some 30 CD8+ CDR3 sequences.

Investigators profiled TCR beta VDJ and CDR3 from genomic DNA template. TCRdb passed the reads through MiXCR, listing each CDR3 protein once. In the table there are roughly 58,000 distinct CDR3 sequences, around 50% of which are singletons. CDR1 and CDR2 (germline): SGHTA, FQGTGA. The CDR3 runs 17 residues. J was trimmed by 2 bases and V by 2 bases; bases with no gene match: 4. This clonotype showed up many times. Its antigen is unidentified. This clonotype was sampled from a human donor in good health, serving as a control. The sequenced material came from sorted CD4+, CD8+, or CD8+CD57+ T cells (not recorded which) from PBMCs. V is TRBV7-3 and J is TRBJ2-2; 11 nucleotides agree with TRBD2. The CDR3 loop is CASSLASGRINTGELFF. The CDR3 DNA reads TGTGCCAGCAGCTTAGCTAGCGGGAGGATAAACACCGGGGAGCTGTTTTTT. The full variable domain, its missing parts supplied by reference TRBV7-3 and TRBJ2-2, is GAGVSQTPSNKVTEKGKYVELRCDPISGHTALYWYRQSLGQGPEFLIYFQGTGAADDSGLPNDRFFAVRPEGSVSTLKIQRTERGDSAVYLCASSLASGRINTGELFFGEGSRLTVL.